Below, 27 T cell receptor beta chains from the same sample are listed, as sequenced in a study of OX40 agonist ivuxolimab in advanced cancers. TCRdb keeps only in-frame clones here, not all; method: immunoSEQ multiplex PCR. This sample has 68,000 or so clones; around 93% occur once, and the top ten carry 1.1%. Here the sequenced sample was CD4+ or CD8+ T cells sorted from blood, taken in a trial of the OX40 agonist ivuxolimab. These receptors originate from an adult with an advanced solid tumor such as melanoma, head and neck, liver or kidney cancer.

The gene calls are TRBV5-3 and TRBJ2-1, with 8 bases lining up with TRBD2. TRBV5-3 is an ORF, and what it does is uncertain. V shed 1 base, J shed 10 bases, and the junction held 7 bases outside the gene matches. This CDR3 is 14 amino acids long. CDR3 DNA sequence: TGTGCCAGAAGCTTGTTTAGCGGGAACGACGAGCAGTTCTTC. Amino acids: CARSLFSGNDEQFF.

The chain couples TRBV10-2 to TRBJ2-5, with unresolved D. The J call is doubtful: the DNA matches TRBJ2-7 better. This CDR3 has 11 residues. The V gene's germline CDR1 is WSHSY and CDR2 SAAADI. In nucleotides, the CDR3 is TGCGCCAGCAGGGCTGCTTACGAGCAGTACTTC. Its protein is CASRAAYEQYF.

This chain's CDR3 is CASSPIRGSEKLFF. CDR3 nucleotide sequence: TGTGCCAGCAGCCCTATTCGGGGGAGTGAAAAACTGTTTTTT. The genes are TRBV5-4 and TRBJ1-4; D perhaps matches TRBD1 (5 bases). The germline V gene has CDR1 SGHNT and CDR2 YYREEE (reference sequence). The V end was cut by 4 bases, the J end by 7 bases, with 14 bases between. This CDR3 spans 14 amino acids.

V is TRBV19 and J is TRBJ1-2; D might be TRBD1 (6 bases). V was cut by 4 bases and J by 6 bases, with 18 bases left in between. The CDR3 loop spans 15 amino acids. Germline CDR1 and CDR2: LNHDA and SQIVND (reference sequence). CDR3 coding DNA: TGTGCCAGTAGTAAAGCGGGCGACAGGTTGGATGGCTACACCTTC. Amino acids: CASSKAGDRLDGYTF.

The chain employs TRBV27 and TRBJ1-2, with no clear D. Trimming removed 7 bases from V and 2 bases from J, with 8 bases in between. Germline-derived CDR1 and CDR2 are MNHEY and SMNVEV (reference sequence). This CDR3 is 12 amino acids long. CDR3 amino acids: CASKAENYGYTF. In DNA form, the CDR3 reads TGTGCCAGCAAGGCGGAGAACTATGGCTACACCTTC.

The chain joins TRBV6-5 to TRBJ2-3; 7 positions agree with TRBD1. Per the germline V gene, CDR1 is MNHEY and CDR2 is SVGAGI. V lost 6 bases, J lost 5 bases, and 8 bases stayed unmatched. This CDR3 comprises 14 residues. The CDR3 DNA reads as TGTGCCAGCAGCCTCCTGGGACAGCGAGATACGCAGTATTTT. Its translation is CASSLLGQRDTQYF.

This rearrangement joins TRBV2 to TRBJ2-5, with D unresolved. Per germline, CDR1 SNHLY and CDR2 FYNNEI. The length of the CDR3 is 12 residues. Trimming shortened V by 3 bases and J by 2 bases, and 4 bases separated the two germline ends. CDR3 in DNA: TGTGCCAGCAGTGAGGGGCAAGAGACCCAGTACTTC. It codes for CASSEGQETQYF.

The V and J genes are TRBV5-5 and TRBJ1-1; D not resolved. Trimming removed 5 bases at V and 10 bases at J, with 15 bases between. The CDR3 runs to 12 residues. The germline V gene encodes CDR1 SGHKS and CDR2 YYEKEE (reference sequence). The CDR3 DNA follows: TGTGCCAGCAGTTTTTTAGGGCGAGGAGCTTTCTTT. This translates into CASSFLGRGAFF.

CDR3: CASSFLPGTSASYEQYF. CDR3 DNA: TGTGCCAGCAGCTTCCTTCCCGGGACTAGCGCCTCCTACGAGCAGTACTTC. The chain employs TRBV7-9 and TRBJ2-7, with 10 bases aligning to TRBD2. Losses at the gene ends were 3 bases for V and 0 bases for J; bases not matched to a gene: 8. The CDR3 is made up of 17 amino acids. Germline loops: CDR1 SEHNR, CDR2 FQNEAQ (reference sequence). The variable domain in full, completed from reference TRBV7-9 and TRBJ2-7, reads DTGVSQNPRHKITKRGQNVTFRCDPISEHNRLYWYRQTLGQGPEFLTYFQNEAQLEKSRLLSDRFSAERPKGSFSTLEIQRTEQGDSAMYLCASSFLPGTSASYEQYFGPGTRLTVT.

V and J are TRBV7-2 and TRBJ1-6; perhaps TRBD1 as D (5 bases). V lost 6 bases and J lost 0, with 6 bases in between. Germline CDR1 is SGHTA and CDR2 is FQGNSA. The CDR3 totals 14 residues. CDR3 nucleotides: TGTGCCAGCAGGGGGGGCTCCTATAATTCACCCCTCCACTTT. As protein: CASRGGSYNSPLHF.

CDR3 DNA: TGTGCCAGCAGTTACTCGGGGACAGGGGTTATGGGGCAGTTCTTC. Translation gives CASSYSGTGVMGQFF. This chain links TRBV6-5 with TRBJ2-1, with TRBD1 identical over 10 bases. Germline V gene lookup returns CDR1 MNHEY and CDR2 SVGAGI. Trimming took 0 bases from V and 12 from J; bases not matched to a gene: 8. There are 15 residues in the CDR3.

This clone was detected only a few times. The chain has TRBV2 and TRBJ1-5; D remains unclear. The V end was cut by 2 bases, the J end by 4 bases, with 9 bases between. The CDR3 is 14 residues long. Germline assignment: CDR1 SNHLY and CDR2 FYNNEI. CDR3 residues: CASSENRRNQPQHF. The CDR3 DNA sequence: TGTGCCAGCAGTGAAAATAGACGAAATCAGCCCCAGCATTTT.

This chain connects TRBV19 to TRBJ2-7; D might be TRBD1 (6 bases). CDR1 is LNHDA, CDR2 SQIVND, per germline (reference sequence). Trimming removed 4 bases at V and 6 bases at J, with 13 bases between. The CDR3 runs 13 residues. The CDR3 DNA follows: TGTGCCAGTAGTACCACAGGGTCCGGCGAGCAGTACTTC. As protein: CASSTTGSGEQYF. Full variable domain (rest looked up from reference TRBV19 and TRBJ2-7): DGGITQSPKYLFRKEGQNVTLSCEQNLNHDAMYWYRQDPGQGLRLIYYSQIVNDFQKGDIAEGYSVSREKKESFPLTVTSAQKNPTAFYLCASSTTGSGEQYFGPGTRLTVT.

This rearrangement joins TRBV30 to TRBJ1-1; TRBD1 is a possible D gene (6 bases). V was trimmed by 1 base and J by 3 bases, leaving 15 bases between them. Germline V gene lookup returns CDR1 GTSNPN and CDR2 SVGIG (reference sequence). This CDR3 has 15 amino acids. Here the CDR3 reads CAWSARTVYDTEAFF. The CDR3 DNA is TGTGCCTGGAGTGCCAGGACAGTCTACGACACTGAAGCTTTCTTT.

This clone was counted a few times. Other DNA sequences within the sample encode an identical CDR3. The rearrangement joins TRBV6-5 to TRBJ1-5, with D tentatively TRBD1 (6 bases). V shed 0 bases and J shed 5 bases, with 11 bases lying between them. CDR1 and CDR2 (germline): MNHEY, SVGAGI. The CDR3 contains 15 residues. The CDR3 loop is CASSYSRGGDQPQHF. CDR3 sequence (DNA): TGTGCCAGCAGTTACTCGAGAGGGGGGGATCAGCCCCAGCATTTT.

This sequence joins TRBV18 and TRBJ1-2; 9 nucleotides line up with TRBD1. The J segment lost 6 bases and the V segment lost 3 bases, leaving 20 bases of the junction unmatched. The CDR3 runs 19 residues. Per the germline V gene, CDR1 is KGHSH and CDR2 is LQKENI. CDR3 nucleotide sequence: TGTGCCAGCTCACCGGGACAGGGAGCCTCAGCCCTACACGGGAATGGCTACACCTTC. Encoded protein: CASSPGQGASALHGNGYTF.

The chain uses TRBV5-1 and TRBJ1-2, with 11 bases that match TRBD1. The V and J ends lost 0 bases and 4 bases, in that order; junction bases with no gene match: 8. Germline lookup yields CDR1 SGHRS and CDR2 YFSETQ. The CDR3 is 17 amino acids. CDR3 loop: CASSLDGQGANAYGYTF. DNA of the CDR3: TGCGCCAGCAGCTTGGACGGACAGGGGGCGAACGCCTATGGCTACACCTTC.

CDR3 bases: TGTGCCAGCAGCTTATCAGGGGGCACCTACGAGCAGTACTTC. Its protein product is CASSLSGGTYEQYF. The J gene is TRBJ2-7, the V gene TRBV7-3; 8 bases are a match to TRBD1. In germline, CDR1 is SGHTA, CDR2 FQGTGA. The CDR3 is made up of 14 amino acids. V was clipped by 2 bases and J by 2 bases; unmatched bases: 2.

This rearrangement joins TRBV5-6 to TRBJ2-2; a possible D gene is TRBD1 (6 bases). The length of the CDR3 is 14 residues. From germline, CDR1 is SGHDT and CDR2 YYEEEE. V was shortened by 3 bases and J by 5 bases, with 11 bases between the two germline ends. CDR3 sequence (DNA): TGTGCCAGCAGCTCACAGGGAGTAACCGGGGAGCTGTTTTTT. Translated, it gives CASSSQGVTGELFF.

This chain links TRBV5-6 with TRBJ2-7; weak D call: TRBD2 (6 bases). Germline V CDR1 and CDR2: SGHDT, YYEEEE. Trimming took off 4 bases at V and 5 bases at J, with 16 bases between the two ends. CDR3 length: 14 residues. The CDR3 is CASSRPGLNHEQYF. The DNA for the CDR3 is TGTGCCAGCAGCCGCCCGGGACTTAACCACGAGCAGTACTTC.

This chain links TRBV18 with TRBJ1-2; D remains ambiguous. V lost 6 bases to trimming and J lost 7 bases, with 12 bases between them. The CDR3 totals 12 residues. Germline CDR1 reads KGHSH; CDR2 reads LQKENI. The CDR3 DNA reads TGTGCCAGCTCTCCCGGGAGCGGTGGCTACACCTTC. This sequence encodes CASSPGSGGYTF.

V and J are TRBV7-3 and TRBJ2-2; D uncertain. Trimming pared 7 bases from V and 0 bases from J, leaving 0 bases between. CDR1 is SGHTA, CDR2 FQGTGA, per germline. This CDR3 comprises 11 residues. The CDR3, as DNA: TGTGCCAGCACGAACACCGGGGAGCTGTTTTTT. Its translation is CASTNTGELFF.

This sequence joins TRBV14 and TRBJ2-1, with TRBD2 matching 13 bases. The V segment lost 1 base and the J segment 3 bases; nucleotides outside the gene matches: 9. CDR3 length: 19 amino acids. The germline CDR1 and CDR2 sequences are SGHDN and FVKESK. CDR3 amino acids: CASSQALGLAGVLYNEQFF. CDR3 DNA: TGTGCCAGCAGCCAAGCCCTAGGACTAGCGGGAGTACTCTACAATGAGCAGTTCTTC.

This clone is a singleton in its sample. Other DNA sequences in the sample encode the same CDR3. The V and J genes are TRBV5-1 and TRBJ1-6, with unresolved D. The CDR3 has 14 residues. V lost 2 bases to trimming and J lost 4 bases, with 7 bases between them. Per germline, CDR1 SGHRS and CDR2 YFSETQ. The CDR3 here is CASSLSDYNSPLHF. In DNA, the CDR3 is TGCGCCAGCAGCTTATCAGATTATAATTCACCCCTCCACTTT.

With regard to this clone: A read error may produce the germline difference seen at one junction end. The chain joins TRBV7-7 to TRBJ2-7, with 7 bases fitting TRBD2. The CDR3 has 13 residues. The V gene's germline CDR1 is SSHAT and CDR2 FNYEAQ (reference sequence). CDR3 loop: CASSLAGGYEQYF. The CDR3, as DNA: TGTGCTAGCAGCTTAGCGGGTGGGTACGAGCAGTACTTC. Combining the CDR3 with reference TRBV7-7 and TRBJ2-7 gives the whole variable domain GAGVSQSPRYKVTKRGQDVTLRCDPISSHATLYWYQQALGQGPEFLTYFNYEAQPDKSGLPSDRFSAERPEGSISTLTIQRTEQRDSAMYRCASSLAGGYEQYFGPGTRLTVT.

This clone came up once. V gene TRBV6-1 combines with J gene TRBJ1-5; D perhaps matches TRBD1 (5 bases). The germline gives CDR1 MNHNS, CDR2 SASEGT. V lost 1 base, J lost 4 bases, and 11 bases lay in between. This CDR3 comprises 15 residues. The CDR3 coding sequence is TGTGCCAGCAGTGAAGTGTGGGACTCAAATCAGCCCCAGCATTTT. The encoded protein is CASSEVWDSNQPQHF.

This chain uses TRBV15 with TRBJ2-7; 10 positions agree with TRBD1. The CDR3 loop spans 15 amino acids. After removal of 3 bases from V and 5 bases from J, the junction contained 7 bases not matched to a gene. Germline V gene sequence: CDR1 LNHNV, CDR2 YYDKDF (reference sequence). The CDR3 DNA sequence: TGTGCCACCAGCAGGGCTGGACAGGGGGATCACGAGCAGTACTTC. It is translated as CATSRAGQGDHEQYF.